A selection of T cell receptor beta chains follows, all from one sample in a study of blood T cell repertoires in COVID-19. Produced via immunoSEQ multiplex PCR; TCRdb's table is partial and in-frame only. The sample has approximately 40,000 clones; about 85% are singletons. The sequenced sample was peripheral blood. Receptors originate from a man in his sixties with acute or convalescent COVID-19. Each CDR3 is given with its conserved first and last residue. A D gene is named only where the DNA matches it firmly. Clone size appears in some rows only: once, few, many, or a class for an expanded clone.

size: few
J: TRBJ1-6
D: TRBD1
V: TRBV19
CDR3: CASSIRDRGNSPLHF
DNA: TGTGCCAGTAGTATCCGGGACAGGGGAAATTCACCCCTCCACTTT

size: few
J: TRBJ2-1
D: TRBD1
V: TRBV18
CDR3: CASSQGAVNEQFF
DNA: TGTGCCAGCTCACAGGGGGCGGTCAATGAGCAGTTCTTC

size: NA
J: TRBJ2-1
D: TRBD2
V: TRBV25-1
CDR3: CASSRGRAYNEQFF
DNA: TGTGCCAGCAGTCGGGGGAGGGCCTACAATGAGCAGTTCTTC

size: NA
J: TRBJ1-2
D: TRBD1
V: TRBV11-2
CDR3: CASSWTGGGYTF
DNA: TGTGCCAGCAGCTGGACAGGGGGGGGCTACACCTTC

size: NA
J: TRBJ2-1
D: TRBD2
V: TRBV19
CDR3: CASSRTSGNNEQFF
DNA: TGTGCCAGTAGTCGGACTAGCGGGAATAATGAGCAGTTCTTC

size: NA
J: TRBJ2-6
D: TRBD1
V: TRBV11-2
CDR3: CASSYGTASSGANVLTF
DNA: TGTGCCAGCAGCTACGGGACAGCCAGCTCTGGGGCCAACGTCCTGACTTTC

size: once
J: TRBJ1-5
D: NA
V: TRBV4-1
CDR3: CASSLNGQRDQPQHF
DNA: TGCGCCAGCAGCCTGAACGGACAGAGGGATCAGCCCCAGCATTTT

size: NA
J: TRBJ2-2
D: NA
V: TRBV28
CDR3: CASIEGGTGELFF
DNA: TGTGCCAGCATCGAGGGTGGGACCGGGGAGCTGTTTTTT

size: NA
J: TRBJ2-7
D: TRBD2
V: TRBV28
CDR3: CASSPIQGLAGDEQYF
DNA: TGTGCCAGCAGTCCTATTCAGGGACTAGCGGGAGACGAGCAGTACTTC

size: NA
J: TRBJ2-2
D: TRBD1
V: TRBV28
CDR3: CASTGQGLNGELFF
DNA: TGTGCCAGCACCGGACAGGGGTTGAACGGGGAGCTGTTTTTT

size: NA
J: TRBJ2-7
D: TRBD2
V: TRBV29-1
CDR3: CSVAGATYEQYF
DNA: TGCAGCGTAGCGGGGGCCACCTACGAGCAGTACTTC

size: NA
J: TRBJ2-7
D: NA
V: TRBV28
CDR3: CASRTTYEQYF
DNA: TGTGCCAGCAGGACTACCTACGAGCAGTACTTC

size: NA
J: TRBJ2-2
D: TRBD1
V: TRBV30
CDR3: CAWSRGQRTGELFF
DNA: TGTGCCTGGAGTAGGGGACAGAGAACCGGGGAGCTGTTTTTT

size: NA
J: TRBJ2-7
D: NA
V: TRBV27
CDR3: CASSLLGSFIPDRYEQYF
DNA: TGTGCCAGCAGTTTACTGGGGAGTTTCATCCCGGACCGTTACGAGCAGTACTTC

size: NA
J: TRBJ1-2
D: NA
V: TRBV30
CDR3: CAWSITGTKDGYTF
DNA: TGTGCCTGGAGCATAACCGGGACAAAAGATGGCTACACCTTC

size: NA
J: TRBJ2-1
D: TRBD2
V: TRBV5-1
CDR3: CASSLARGTSGAVSYNEQFF
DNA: TGCGCCAGCAGCTTGGCCCGCGGGACTAGCGGGGCAGTCTCCTACAATGAGCAGTTCTTC

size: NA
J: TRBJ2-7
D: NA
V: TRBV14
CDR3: CASSQDRWPGGDF
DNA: TGTGCCAGCAGCCAAGATCGGTGGCCTGGAGGGGACTTC

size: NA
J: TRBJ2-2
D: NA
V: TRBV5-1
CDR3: CASSPDRLTGELFF
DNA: TGCGCCAGCAGCCCGGACAGACTCACCGGGGAGCTGTTTTTT

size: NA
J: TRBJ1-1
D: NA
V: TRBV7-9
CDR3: CASSLEQDGTEAFF
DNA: TGTGCCAGCAGCTTAGAGCAAGATGGCACTGAAGCTTTCTTT

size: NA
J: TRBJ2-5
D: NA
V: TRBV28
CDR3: CASCDPQETQYF
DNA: TGTGCCAGCTGCGATCCCCAAGAGACCCAGTACTTC

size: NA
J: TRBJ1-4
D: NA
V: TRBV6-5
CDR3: CASKRTTNEKLFF
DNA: TGTGCCAGCAAGCGGACAACTAATGAAAAACTGTTTTTT

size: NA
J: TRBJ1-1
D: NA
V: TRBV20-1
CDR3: CSARVTGTLRF
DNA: TGCAGTGCTAGAGTGACCGGGACTCTTCGCTTT

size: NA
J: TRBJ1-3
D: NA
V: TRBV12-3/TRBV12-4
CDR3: CAAKQGSGNTIYF
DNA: TGTGCCGCGAAACAGGGTTCTGGAAACACCATATATTTT

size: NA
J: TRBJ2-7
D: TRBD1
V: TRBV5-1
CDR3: CASSARDRATYEQYF
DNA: TGCGCCAGCAGCGCCCGGGACAGGGCCACCTACGAGCAGTACTTC

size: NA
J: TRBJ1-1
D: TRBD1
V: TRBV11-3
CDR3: CASSPQLGTEEAFF
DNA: TGTGCCAGCAGCCCCCAGCTAGGGACAGAAGAAGCTTTCTTT

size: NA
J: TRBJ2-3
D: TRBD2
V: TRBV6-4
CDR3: CASSDSGGSTDTQYF
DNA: TGTGCCAGCAGTGACTCGGGGGGGAGCACAGATACGCAGTATTTT

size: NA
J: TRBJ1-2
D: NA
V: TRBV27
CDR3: CASSLRSGYGYTF
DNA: TGTGCCAGCAGTTTAAGGTCCGGGTATGGCTACACCTTC

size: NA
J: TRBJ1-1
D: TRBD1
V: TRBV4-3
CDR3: CASSQDTGVDTEAFF
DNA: TGCGCCAGCAGCCAAGACACAGGGGTGGATACTGAAGCTTTCTTT

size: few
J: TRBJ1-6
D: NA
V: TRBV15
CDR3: CATSRDQRGSPLHF
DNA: TGTGCCACCAGCAGAGATCAACGGGGTTCACCCCTCCACTTT

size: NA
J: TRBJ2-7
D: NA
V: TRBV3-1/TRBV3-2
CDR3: CASSQRRVTYEQYF
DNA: TGTGCCAGCAGCCAACGACGGGTGACCTACGAGCAGTACTTC

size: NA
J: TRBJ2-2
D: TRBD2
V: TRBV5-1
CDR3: CASSPGGASGTGELFF
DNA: TGCGCCAGCAGCCCAGGAGGGGCTAGCGGGACCGGGGAGCTGTTTTTT

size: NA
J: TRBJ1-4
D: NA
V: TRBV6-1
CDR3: CASSEVGAVEEKLFF
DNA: TGTGCCAGCAGTGAGGTTGGGGCTGTCGAGGAAAAACTGTTTTTT

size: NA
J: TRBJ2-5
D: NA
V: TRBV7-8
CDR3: CASSLTASRVGYGETQYF
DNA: TGTGCCAGCAGCTTAACCGCCTCCAGGGTGGGTTATGGGGAGACCCAGTACTTC

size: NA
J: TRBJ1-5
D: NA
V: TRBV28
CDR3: CASRHNYGYLPQHF
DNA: TGTGCCAGCAGACACAACTACGGGTATCTGCCCCAGCATTTT

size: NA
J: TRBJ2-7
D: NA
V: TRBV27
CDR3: CASSLTTYSYEQYF
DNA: TGTGCCAGCAGTCTAACCACCTATTCCTACGAGCAGTACTTC